This entry describes one T cell receptor (beta chain). This receptor's antigen is unknown. Base qualities were left out, and no much larger clone turns up one base away. Taken with the paper, the label for time point translates to: baseline before first vaccination. Vaccinee samples came from UK trials COV001 and COV002, including a single-blind randomized controlled phase 2/3 trial of AZD1222 (ChAdOx1 nCoV-19) in healthy adults. For TCRbeta chain sequencing, PBMC samples from trial participants were taken at day 0 and at day 28 after the second dose. The data derive from a study of T cell responses to AZD1222 COVID-19 vaccine (dated by TCRdb to about 2021). Notes on the research overall: Because spike-specific TCR depth and breadth did not differ between the two schedules, AZD1222 recipients who got a second dose at roughly 4 weeks were pooled with those who got a second dose at roughly 12 weeks. TCR sequencing was performed for 230 to 250 trial participants, of whom 207 were given two doses of AZD1222 and around 25 were given two doses of MenACWY control vaccine. Trial participants were enrolled into age subgroups of 18-55, 56-69 and 70-plus years, which contained approximately 150, 28 and 58 TCR-sequenced participants, respectively. Overall study outcomes, separate from this receptor: After two AZD1222 doses, spike-specific TCR breadth and depth were significantly higher than at day 0 and than in MenACWY recipients. The vaccine-associated CD4 TCRs covered the entire spike protein, and the dominant responses fell in regions 160-218 and 743-854. No day 14 peak-response samples were available, so repertoires were characterized only after the peak T cell response. In the small 56-69-year group, the increase in depth fell short of significance, most likely because of low power. Reportedly, almost half of the unique spike-specific TCRs recognized epitopes lying outside the regions that are mutated in the B.1.351 and B.1.1.7 variants. Conclusions about previously exposed vaccinees are limited, since just five or six AZD1222 recipients were seropositive for SARS-CoV-2 at baseline. Participants were mostly white British, with more females than males. The authors suggested clonal diversity may have been underestimated.

The CDR3 regions of human TCRbeta chains were analyzed by immunosequencing. Concerning the study's data processing: TCRs in the repertoires were compared against a reference library of SARS-CoV-2-specific TCRs that had been generated with the MIRA antigen-specificity platform. Breadth was defined as the fraction of unique TCRs that were SARS-CoV-2-associated. Depth was defined as the fraction of total T cells that were SARS-CoV-2-associated. Each spike-specific TCR was assigned to its reactive spike region and to a CD4 or CD8 class using the MIRA data. Log10-transformed breadth and depth values were compared by one-way ANOVA with Sidak's multiple comparisons tests. The table was pulled from immuneACCESS by TCRdb, which kept in-frame rearrangements only. Such tables lose some clones; where checked, under half of the loss comes from unresolved V genes, and the rest has no known cause. Clone size and the V and J calls come from that table; the DNA yielded D and trimming. The sample data list more than 95,000 clones, and 90% of these were observed just once. Of the sample, about 7% is held by the ten largest clones.

Germline trimming: 7 bases from V, 3 bases from J; junction bases outside gene matches: 7. The CDR3 runs 15 amino acids, cysteine and phenylalanine included. The only DNA kept is the CDR3, 45 bases in frame from the first base. Taken from the germline V gene, the CDR1 and CDR2 loops are KGHDR and SFDVKD. Recombination linked TRBV24-1 to TRBJ2-2, and 7 bases in between align with TRBD1. The receptor's source is an adult in good health. This material consisted of peripheral blood, taken on day 0 of AZD1222 vaccination. The nucleotide sequence is TGTGCCACCAGCCCCGGGACAGTTCACACCGGGGAGCTGTTTTTT. Its product reads: CATSPGTVHTGELFF.